The 17 T cell receptor beta chains below were found in one sample sequenced in a study of graft-versus-host responses after intestinal transplantation. Only in-frame clones appear in the TCRdb table, and some are missing; sequencing was by immunoSEQ multiplex PCR. The sample lists roughly 20,000 clones; 35% to 45% were seen once. The sequences come from alloreactive CD4+ T cells from a mixed lymphocyte reaction culture, collected before intestinal transplant. Stated subset: CFSE-low proliferating T cells sorted from approximately 6-day pre-transplant mixed lymphocyte reaction (GvH or HvG direction). The receptors here all came from a human patient who received an intestinal transplant.

There are a few counts of this clone. The chain links TRBV10-2 to TRBJ1-5; TRBD1 is a possible D gene (5 bases). The CDR3 is made up of 15 amino acids. The germline gives CDR1 WSHSY, CDR2 SAAADI. Trimming took off 6 bases at V and 4 bases at J, with 16 bases between the two ends. The CDR3 spells CASRIGRTINQPQHF. The CDR3 region has the DNA TGCGCCAGCAGAATAGGTCGGACAATTAATCAGCCCCAGCATTTT.

This sequence joins TRBV5-1 and TRBJ2-5; 9 bases agree with TRBD2. The CDR3 covers 15 residues. V lost 0 bases to trimming and J lost 2 bases; unmatched junction nucleotides: 2. From germline, CDR1 is SGHRS and CDR2 YFSETQ. The DNA for the CDR3 is TGCGCCAGCAGCTTGGAGACTAGCGGACAAGAGACCCAGTACTTC. This gives the protein CASSLETSGQETQYF.

V usage is TRBV10-1 and J usage is TRBJ2-1; the D call may be TRBD1 or TRBD2 (6 bases each). Per germline, CDR1 WNHNN and CDR2 SYGVQD (reference sequence). V gave up 0 bases and J gave up 6 bases, with 12 bases separating them. The CDR3 runs 15 residues. In DNA, the CDR3 is TGCGCCAGCAGTGAGTCGCAAAGGGGGGTCAATGAGCAGTTCTTC. Its protein is CASSESQRGVNEQFF.

A few counts support this clone. The rearrangement joins TRBV18 to TRBJ2-7; TRBD1 matches at 10 bases. Germline CDR1 reads KGHSH; CDR2 reads LQKENI. This CDR3 comprises 16 residues. J lost 7 bases, V lost 2 bases, and 11 bases had no gene match. The CDR3 nucleotides are TGTGCCAGCTCACCAAGGTTCGGGACAGGGGTTGGGGAGCAGTACTTC. Translated: CASSPRFGTGVGEQYF.

The chain uses TRBV9 and TRBJ2-6; D is ambiguous. The CDR3 consists of 14 residues. CDR1 and CDR2 (germline): SGDLS, YYNGEE. V was pared by 4 bases and J by 4 bases, with 9 bases between. In nucleotides, the CDR3 is TGTGCCAGCAGCCATCGGGCCGGGGCCAACGTCCTGACTTTC. This sequence encodes CASSHRAGANVLTF.

V and J are TRBV19 and TRBJ1-5; D gene unclear. CDR1 is LNHDA and CDR2 is SQIVND in the germline V gene (reference sequence). The V gene lost 1 base and the J gene lost 0 bases, with 7 bases spanning the gap. The CDR3 sequence is 15 residues long. Here the CDR3 DNA reads TGTGCCAGTAGTATAGTCAGGAATAGCAATCAGCCCCAGCATTTT. This encodes CASSIVRNSNQPQHF.

V is TRBV5-6 and J is TRBJ1-5; D is perhaps TRBD1 (5 bases). The germline V and J ends were trimmed by 0 bases and 7 bases, with 11 bases remaining between them. Germline CDR1 reads SGHDT; CDR2 reads YYEEEE. The CDR3 runs to 14 residues. The CDR3 DNA reads TGTGCCAGCAGCTTGGAGGGGATACGGCAGCCCCAGCATTTT. Its protein is CASSLEGIRQPQHF.

The chain joins TRBV5-1 to TRBJ1-2; D call uncertain. Trimming cost V 0 bases and J 0 bases, with 12 bases left between them. Germline-derived CDR1 and CDR2 are SGHRS and YFSETQ. This CDR3 spans 16 amino acids. CDR3 nucleotides: TGCGCCAGCAGCTTGGAAGGACGGCGGGCTAACTATGGCTACACCTTC. Protein: CASSLEGRRANYGYTF.

The V call is TRBV7-3, the J call TRBJ1-4, with 7 bases lining up with TRBD1. V shed 5 bases, J shed 15 bases, and the junction held 15 bases outside the gene matches. In germline, CDR1 is SGHTA, CDR2 FQGTGA. This CDR3 comprises 14 residues. The CDR3 here is CASSPTRTRGTVFF. CDR3 nucleotide sequence: TGTGCCAGCAGCCCAACCCGGACCCGCGGGACAGTGTTTTTT.

The chain links TRBV5-1 to TRBJ2-2; 8 bases match TRBD2. There are 17 residues in the CDR3. The germline V gene encodes CDR1 SGHRS and CDR2 YFSETQ. V lost 1 base to trimming and J lost 7 bases; unmatched junction nucleotides: 12. The CDR3: CASSLSGGRKISGELFF. CDR3 DNA: TGCGCCAGCAGCTTGTCGGGGGGGCGCAAAATAAGCGGGGAGCTGTTTTTT.

This clone has just one count. The rearrangement uses TRBV18 and TRBJ1-4; 10 nucleotides line up with TRBD1. The CDR3 extends over 14 amino acids. Per the germline V gene, CDR1 is KGHSH and CDR2 is LQKENI. V lost 6 bases and J lost 10; bases outside the gene matches: 8. For the CDR3, the DNA is TGTGCCAGCTCCCCGGGACAGGGGTTTGGAAAACTGTTTTTT. Encoded protein: CASSPGQGFGKLFF.

The rearrangement joins TRBV5-1 to TRBJ2-5, with 11 bases aligning to TRBD1. CDR1 and CDR2 from the germline V gene are SGHRS and YFSETQ. The V gene end was trimmed by 5 bases and the J gene end by 2 bases; junction bases not matched to a gene: 5. The CDR3 is made up of 15 amino acids. The CDR3: CASRAGTGGQETQYF. As DNA, the CDR3 is TGCGCCAGCAGGGCCGGGACAGGGGGACAAGAGACCCAGTACTTC.

This clone was found a few times. The CDR3 coding sequence is TGCGCCAGCAGCCGGGTTGGACAGGGGAGAGCATCTAACTATGGCTACACCTTC. Its protein is CASSRVGQGRASNYGYTF. The rearrangement links TRBV4-1 to TRBJ1-2; 9 bases map to TRBD1. Germline CDR1 reads MGHRA; CDR2 reads YSYEKL. There are 18 residues in the CDR3. V lost 4 bases to trimming and J lost 0 bases; unmatched junction nucleotides: 12.

V is TRBV10-2 and J is TRBJ1-1, with TRBD1 as a possible D gene (5 bases). The CDR3 totals 12 residues. Germline V lookup: CDR1 WSHSY, CDR2 SAAADI. Trimming cost V 2 bases and J 12 bases, with 13 bases left between them. The CDR3 DNA follows: TGCGCCAGCAGTGAGAGGGCAGGGTCAACTTTCTTT. Its protein is CASSERAGSTFF.

This clone was recorded a few times. V usage is TRBV19 and J usage is TRBJ1-6; D unresolved. V was trimmed by 6 bases and J by 7 bases, leaving 10 bases between them. The germline V gene encodes CDR1 LNHDA and CDR2 SQIVND (reference sequence). The CDR3 spans 13 residues. In DNA form, the CDR3 reads TGTGCCAGTAGCAACGGACTAAATTCACCCCTCCACTTT. Amino acid sequence: CASSNGLNSPLHF.

In its sample, this clone ranks as medium-sized. The rearrangement uses TRBV9 and TRBJ2-7; the D gene is possibly TRBD2 (7 bases). This CDR3 spans 14 amino acids. Germline V gives CDR1 SGDLS, CDR2 YYNGEE. V lost 4 bases and J lost 2, with 13 bases in between. The CDR3 DNA reads TGTGCCAGCAGCCAAGGGGGAGGGGCCTACGAGCAGTACTTC. Its translation: CASSQGGGAYEQYF.

This clone was seen a handful of times. The chain joins TRBV6-5 to TRBJ1-1; D possibly corresponds to TRBD1 (5 bases). This CDR3 is 13 amino acids long. The germline V gene encodes CDR1 MNHEY and CDR2 SVGAGI. V lost 1 base to trimming and J lost 8 bases, with 11 bases between them. The CDR3: CASSYLRGLEAFF. The CDR3 coding sequence is TGTGCCAGCAGTTACTTAAGGGGTCTCGAAGCTTTCTTT.